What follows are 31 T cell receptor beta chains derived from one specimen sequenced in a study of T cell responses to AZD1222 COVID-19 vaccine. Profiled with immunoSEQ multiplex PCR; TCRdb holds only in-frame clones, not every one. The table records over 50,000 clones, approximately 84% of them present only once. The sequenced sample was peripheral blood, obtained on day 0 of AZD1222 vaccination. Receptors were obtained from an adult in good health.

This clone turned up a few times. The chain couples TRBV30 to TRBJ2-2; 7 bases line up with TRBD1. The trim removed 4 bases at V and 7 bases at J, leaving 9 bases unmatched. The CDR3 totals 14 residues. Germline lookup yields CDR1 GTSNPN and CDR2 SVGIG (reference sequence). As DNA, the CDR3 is TGTGCCTGGAAGGACAGGTCCTGGGACGGGGAGCTGTTTTTT. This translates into CAWKDRSWDGELFF.

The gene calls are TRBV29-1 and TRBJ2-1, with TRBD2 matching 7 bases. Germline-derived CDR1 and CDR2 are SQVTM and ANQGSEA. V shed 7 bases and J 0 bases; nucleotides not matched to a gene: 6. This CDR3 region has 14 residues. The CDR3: CSAGLGGSYNEQFF. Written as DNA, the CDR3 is TGCAGCGCCGGACTAGGAGGCTCCTACAATGAGCAGTTCTTC.

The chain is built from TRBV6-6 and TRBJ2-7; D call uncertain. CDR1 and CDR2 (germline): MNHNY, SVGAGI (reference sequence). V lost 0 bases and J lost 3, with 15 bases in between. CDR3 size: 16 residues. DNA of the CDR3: TGTGCCAGCAGTTACTCGTACGCGCAGATAATCTACGAGCAGTACTTC. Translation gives CASSYSYAQIIYEQYF.

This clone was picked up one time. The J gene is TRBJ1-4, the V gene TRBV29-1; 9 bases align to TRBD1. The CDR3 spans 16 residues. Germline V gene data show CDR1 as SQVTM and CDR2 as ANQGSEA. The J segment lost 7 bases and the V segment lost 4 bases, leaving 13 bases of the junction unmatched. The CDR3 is CSVAGTGQGSGEKLFF. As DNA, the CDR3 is TGCAGCGTTGCTGGGACAGGGCAGGGCTCGGGTGAAAAACTGTTTTTT.

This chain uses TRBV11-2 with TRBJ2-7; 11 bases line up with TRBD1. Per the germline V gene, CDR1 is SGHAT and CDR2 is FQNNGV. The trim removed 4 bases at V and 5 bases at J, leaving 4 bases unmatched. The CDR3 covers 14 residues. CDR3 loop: CASSWGQGVHEQYF. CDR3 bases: TGTGCCAGCAGCTGGGGACAGGGGGTTCACGAGCAGTACTTC.

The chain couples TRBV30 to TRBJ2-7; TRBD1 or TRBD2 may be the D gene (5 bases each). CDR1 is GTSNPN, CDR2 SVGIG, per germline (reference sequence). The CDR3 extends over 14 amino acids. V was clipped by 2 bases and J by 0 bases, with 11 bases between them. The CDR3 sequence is CAWSYGTISYEQYF. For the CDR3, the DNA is TGTGCCTGGAGTTATGGGACCATCTCCTACGAGCAGTACTTC. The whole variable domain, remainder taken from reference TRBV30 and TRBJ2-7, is SQTIHQWPATLVQPVGSPLSLECTVEGTSNPNLYWYRQAAGRGLQLLFYSVGIGQISSEVPQNLSASRPQDRQFILSSKKLLLSDSGFYLCAWSYGTISYEQYFGPGTRLTVT.

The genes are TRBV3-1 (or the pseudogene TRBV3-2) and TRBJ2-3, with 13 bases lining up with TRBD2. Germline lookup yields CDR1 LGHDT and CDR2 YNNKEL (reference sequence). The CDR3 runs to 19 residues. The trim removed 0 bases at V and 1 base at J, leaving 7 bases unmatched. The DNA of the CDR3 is TGTGCCAGCAGCCAAGATATTCGAACTAGCGGGAGGGGCACAGATACGCAGTATTTT. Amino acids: CASSQDIRTSGRGTDTQYF.

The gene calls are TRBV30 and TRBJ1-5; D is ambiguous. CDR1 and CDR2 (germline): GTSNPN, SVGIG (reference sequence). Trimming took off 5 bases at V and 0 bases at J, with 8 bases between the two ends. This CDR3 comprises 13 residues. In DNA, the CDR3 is TGTGCCTGGGGCAGCAATAGCAATCAGCCCCAGCATTTT. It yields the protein CAWGSNSNQPQHF.

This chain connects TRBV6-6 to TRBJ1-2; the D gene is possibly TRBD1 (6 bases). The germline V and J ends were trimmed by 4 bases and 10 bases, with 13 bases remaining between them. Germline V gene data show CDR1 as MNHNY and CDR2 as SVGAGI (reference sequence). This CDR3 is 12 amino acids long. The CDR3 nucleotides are TGTGCCAGCAGTTCTGCAGGGGAGGCCTACACCTTC. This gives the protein CASSSAGEAYTF.

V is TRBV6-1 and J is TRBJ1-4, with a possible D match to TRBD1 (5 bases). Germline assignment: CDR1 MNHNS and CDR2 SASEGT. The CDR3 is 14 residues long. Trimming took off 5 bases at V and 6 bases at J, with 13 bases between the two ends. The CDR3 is CASSPRVSDEKLFF. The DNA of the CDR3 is TGTGCCAGCAGTCCCAGGGTATCGGATGAAAAACTGTTTTTT.

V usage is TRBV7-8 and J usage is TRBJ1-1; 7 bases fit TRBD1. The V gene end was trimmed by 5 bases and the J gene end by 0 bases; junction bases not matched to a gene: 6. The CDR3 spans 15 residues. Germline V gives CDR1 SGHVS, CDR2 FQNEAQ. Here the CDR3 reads CASSPRQGVNTEAFF. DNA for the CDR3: TGTGCCAGCAGCCCCCGACAGGGTGTGAACACTGAAGCTTTCTTT.

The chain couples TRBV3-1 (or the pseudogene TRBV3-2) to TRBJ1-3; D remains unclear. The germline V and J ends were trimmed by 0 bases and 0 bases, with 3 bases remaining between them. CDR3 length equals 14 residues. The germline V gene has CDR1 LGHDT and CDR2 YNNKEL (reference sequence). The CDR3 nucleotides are TGTGCCAGCAGCCAAGATCACTCTGGAAACACCATATATTTT. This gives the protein CASSQDHSGNTIYF.

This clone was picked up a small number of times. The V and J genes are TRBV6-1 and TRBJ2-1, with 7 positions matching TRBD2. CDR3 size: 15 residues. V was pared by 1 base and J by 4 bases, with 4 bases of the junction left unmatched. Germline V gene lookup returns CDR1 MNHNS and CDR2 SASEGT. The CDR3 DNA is TGTGCCAGCAGTGAAGATGGGGGAGGGTACAATGAGCAGTTCTTC. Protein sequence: CASSEDGGGYNEQFF.

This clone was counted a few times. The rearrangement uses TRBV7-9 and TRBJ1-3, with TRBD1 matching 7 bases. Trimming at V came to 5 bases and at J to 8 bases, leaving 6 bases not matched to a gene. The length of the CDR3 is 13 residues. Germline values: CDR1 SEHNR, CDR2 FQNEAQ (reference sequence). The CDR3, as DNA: TGTGCCAGCAGCGTAGACAGGGCGCACACCATATATTTT. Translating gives CASSVDRAHTIYF.

The CDR3 DNA sequence: TGTGCCAGCAGTCTAGAGGACAGGAACCTCGCTGAAGCTTTCTTT. Its translation: CASSLEDRNLAEAFF. V and J are TRBV6-5 and TRBJ1-1; the match to TRBD1 covers 7 bases. The germline CDR1 and CDR2 sequences are MNHEY and SVGAGI. V shed 5 bases and J 6 bases; nucleotides not matched to a gene: 12. The CDR3 has 15 residues.

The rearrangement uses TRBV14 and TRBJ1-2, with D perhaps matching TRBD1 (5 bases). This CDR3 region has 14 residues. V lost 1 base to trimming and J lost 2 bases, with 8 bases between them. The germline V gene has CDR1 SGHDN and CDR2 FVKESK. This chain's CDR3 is CASSQATGNYGYTF. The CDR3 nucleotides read TGTGCCAGCAGCCAAGCTACAGGAAACTATGGCTACACCTTC.

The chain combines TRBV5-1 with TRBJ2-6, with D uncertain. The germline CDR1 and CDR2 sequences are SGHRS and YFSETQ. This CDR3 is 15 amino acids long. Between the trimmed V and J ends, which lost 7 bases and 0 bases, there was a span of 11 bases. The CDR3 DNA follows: TGCGCCAGCGCCCTCAATCCCTCTGGGGCCAACGTCCTGACTTTC. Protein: CASALNPSGANVLTF.

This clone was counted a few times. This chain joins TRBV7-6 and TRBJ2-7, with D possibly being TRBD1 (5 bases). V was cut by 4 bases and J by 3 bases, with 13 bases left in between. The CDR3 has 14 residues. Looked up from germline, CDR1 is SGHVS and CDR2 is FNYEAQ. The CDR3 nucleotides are TGTGCCAGCAGCTCCCAGATAGACAGCTACGAGCAGTACTTC. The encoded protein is CASSSQIDSYEQYF.

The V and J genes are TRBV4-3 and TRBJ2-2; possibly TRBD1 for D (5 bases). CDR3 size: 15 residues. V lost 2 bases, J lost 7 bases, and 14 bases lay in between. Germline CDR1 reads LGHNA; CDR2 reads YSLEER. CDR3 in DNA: TGCGCCAGCAGCCAAAACTGGGGCCTGAGCGGGGAGCTGTTTTTT. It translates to CASSQNWGLSGELFF.

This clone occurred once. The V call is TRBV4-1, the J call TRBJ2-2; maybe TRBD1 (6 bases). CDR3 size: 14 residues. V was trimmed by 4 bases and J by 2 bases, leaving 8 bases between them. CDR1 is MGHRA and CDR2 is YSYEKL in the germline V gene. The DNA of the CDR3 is TGCGCCAGCAGCCCGGACAGTAACACCGGGGAGCTGTTTTTT. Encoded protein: CASSPDSNTGELFF.

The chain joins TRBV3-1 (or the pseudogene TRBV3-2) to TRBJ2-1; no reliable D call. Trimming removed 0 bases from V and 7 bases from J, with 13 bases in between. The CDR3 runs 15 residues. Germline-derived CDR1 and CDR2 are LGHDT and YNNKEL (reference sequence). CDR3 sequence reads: CASSQDAAPWNEQFF. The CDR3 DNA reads TGTGCCAGCAGCCAAGACGCGGCCCCCTGGAATGAGCAGTTCTTC.

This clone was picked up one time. The CDR3 DNA is TGTGCCAGCAGTTACTCGAGAAGTGGAGGTCGAGGCACTGAAGCTTTCTTT. Translated, it gives CASSYSRSGGRGTEAFF. The chain recombines TRBV6-2 or TRBV6-3 with TRBJ1-1, with D uncertain. This CDR3 comprises 17 residues. Germline lookup yields CDR1 MNHEY and CDR2 SVGEGT. The V and J ends lost 0 bases and 4 bases respectively, with 18 bases between them.

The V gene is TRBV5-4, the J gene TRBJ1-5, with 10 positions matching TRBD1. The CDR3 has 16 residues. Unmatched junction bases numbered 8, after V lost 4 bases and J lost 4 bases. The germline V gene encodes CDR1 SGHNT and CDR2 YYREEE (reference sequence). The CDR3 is CASSDRGQGVNQPQHF. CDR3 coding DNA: TGTGCCAGCAGCGACCGCGGACAGGGGGTGAATCAGCCCCAGCATTTT.

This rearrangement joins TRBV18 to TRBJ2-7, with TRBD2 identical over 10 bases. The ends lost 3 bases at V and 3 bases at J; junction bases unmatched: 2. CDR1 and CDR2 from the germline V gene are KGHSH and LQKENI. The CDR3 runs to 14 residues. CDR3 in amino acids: CASSPGTSDYEQYF. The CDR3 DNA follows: TGTGCCAGCTCACCGGGGACTAGCGACTACGAGCAGTACTTC.

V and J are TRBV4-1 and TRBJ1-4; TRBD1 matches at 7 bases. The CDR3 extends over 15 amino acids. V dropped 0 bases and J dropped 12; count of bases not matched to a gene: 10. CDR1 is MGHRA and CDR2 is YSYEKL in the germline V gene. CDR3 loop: CASSQDRDRWGELFF. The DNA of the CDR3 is TGCGCCAGCAGCCAAGACCGGGACAGATGGGGGGAACTGTTTTTT.

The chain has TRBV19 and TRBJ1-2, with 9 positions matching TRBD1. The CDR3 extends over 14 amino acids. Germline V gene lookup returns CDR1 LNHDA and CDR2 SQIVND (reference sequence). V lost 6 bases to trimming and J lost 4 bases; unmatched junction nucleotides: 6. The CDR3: CASRPEGQGYGYTF. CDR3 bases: TGTGCCAGTAGACCAGAGGGACAGGGCTATGGCTACACCTTC. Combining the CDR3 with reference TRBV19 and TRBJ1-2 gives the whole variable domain DGGITQSPKYLFRKEGQNVTLSCEQNLNHDAMYWYRQDPGQGLRLIYYSQIVNDFQKGDIAEGYSVSREKKESFPLTVTSAQKNPTAFYLCASRPEGQGYGYTFGSGTRLTVV.

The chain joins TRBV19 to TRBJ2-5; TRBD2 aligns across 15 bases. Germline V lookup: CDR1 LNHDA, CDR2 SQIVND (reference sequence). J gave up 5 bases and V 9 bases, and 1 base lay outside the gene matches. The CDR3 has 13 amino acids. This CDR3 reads CASGTSGGETQYF. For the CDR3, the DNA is TGTGCCAGCGGGACTAGCGGGGGGGAGACCCAGTACTTC.

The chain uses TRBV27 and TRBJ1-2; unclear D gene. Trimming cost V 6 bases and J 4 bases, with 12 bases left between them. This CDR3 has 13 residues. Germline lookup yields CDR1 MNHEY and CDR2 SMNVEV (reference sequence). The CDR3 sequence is CASSGLSGYGYTF. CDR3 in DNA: TGTGCCAGCAGCGGACTTTCAGGCTATGGCTACACCTTC.

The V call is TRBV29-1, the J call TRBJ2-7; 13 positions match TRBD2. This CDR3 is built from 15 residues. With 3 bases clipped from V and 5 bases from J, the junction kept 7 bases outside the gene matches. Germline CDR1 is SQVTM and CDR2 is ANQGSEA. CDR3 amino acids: CSVEVLAGGPDEQYF. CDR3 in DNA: TGCAGCGTTGAGGTACTAGCGGGAGGGCCGGACGAGCAGTACTTC.

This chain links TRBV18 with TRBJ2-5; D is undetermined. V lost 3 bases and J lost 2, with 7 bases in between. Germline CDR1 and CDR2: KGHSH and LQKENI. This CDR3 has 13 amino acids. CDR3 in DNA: TGTGCCAGCTCACCGGCCAGGCAAGAGACCCAGTACTTC. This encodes CASSPARQETQYF.

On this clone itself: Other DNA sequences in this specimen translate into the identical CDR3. CDR3 sequence: CASGLDGTGGNTIYF. The CDR3 DNA is TGTGCTAGTGGCCTGGACGGGACGGGGGGAAACACCATATATTTT. The rearrangement links TRBV12-5 to TRBJ1-3; tentative D call: TRBD1 (5 bases). CDR1 and CDR2 (germline): LGHNT, FRNRAP. The V end lost 6 bases, the J end lost 4 bases, and 16 bases lay between the germline ends. The CDR3 is made up of 15 amino acids.